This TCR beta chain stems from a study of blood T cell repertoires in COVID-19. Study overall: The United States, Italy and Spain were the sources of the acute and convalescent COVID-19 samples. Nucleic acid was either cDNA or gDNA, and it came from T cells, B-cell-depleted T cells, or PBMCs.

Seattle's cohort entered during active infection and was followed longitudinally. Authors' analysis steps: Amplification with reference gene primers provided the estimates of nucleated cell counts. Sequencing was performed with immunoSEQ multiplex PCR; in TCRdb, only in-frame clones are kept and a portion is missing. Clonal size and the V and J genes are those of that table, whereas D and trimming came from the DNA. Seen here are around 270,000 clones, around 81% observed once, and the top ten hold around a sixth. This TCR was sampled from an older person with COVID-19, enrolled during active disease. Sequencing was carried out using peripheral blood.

The CDR3 region is CASTLAGYNEQFF. CDR3 nucleotides: TGTGCCAGTACCTTAGCGGGATACAATGAGCAGTTCTTC. The rearrangement uses TRBV19 and TRBJ2-1, with 8 bases identical to TRBD2. CDR1 is LNHDA, CDR2 SQIVND, per germline (reference sequence). V gave up 7 bases and J gave up 4 bases; unmatched junction bases: 3. The CDR3 sequence is 13 residues long.